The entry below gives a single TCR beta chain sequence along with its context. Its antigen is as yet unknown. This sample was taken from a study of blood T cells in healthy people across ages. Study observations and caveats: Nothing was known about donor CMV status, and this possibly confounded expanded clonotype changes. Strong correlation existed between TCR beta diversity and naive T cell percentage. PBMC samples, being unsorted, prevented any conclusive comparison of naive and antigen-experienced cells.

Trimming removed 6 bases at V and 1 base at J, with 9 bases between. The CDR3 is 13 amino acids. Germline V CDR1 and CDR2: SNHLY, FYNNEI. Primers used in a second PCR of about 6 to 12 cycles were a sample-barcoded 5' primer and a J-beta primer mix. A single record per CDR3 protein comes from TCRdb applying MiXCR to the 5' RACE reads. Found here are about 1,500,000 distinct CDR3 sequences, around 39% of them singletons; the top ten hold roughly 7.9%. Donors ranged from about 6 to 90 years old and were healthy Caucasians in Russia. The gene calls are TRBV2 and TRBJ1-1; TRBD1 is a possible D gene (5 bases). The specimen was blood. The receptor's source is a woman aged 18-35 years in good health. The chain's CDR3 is CASRNDRNTEAFF. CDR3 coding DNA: TGTGCCAGCAGAAACGACAGGAACACTGAAGCTTTCTTT.